The clone carrying this T cell receptor (beta chain) was picked up a small number of times. Its antigen is not identified. V was clipped by 2 bases and J by 1 base, with 14 bases between them. This CDR3 comprises 16 residues. The V gene's germline CDR1 is SEHNR and CDR2 FQNEAQ (reference sequence). The sample belongs to a study of Ad26.COV2.S vaccination and SARS-CoV-2 variants. Study information: Vaccine-arm donor from the placebo-controlled COV1001 Ad26.COV2.S trial. The authors gave Ad26.COV2.S intramuscularly, either once or twice 56 days apart.

Sequenced by immunoSEQ multiplex PCR; TCRdb stores in-frame clones only, minus some. The data hold roughly 460,000 clones, with nearly 90% observed a single time. Study-wide results and limits: Vaccine recipients surpassed placebo recipients in spike-specific TCR breadth.

Specified treatment: roughly 20 received Ad26.COV2.S at low or high dose, single or two shots; about 5 received placebo; per-sample allocation not given. Each sample was drawn 63 days after the first injection (of vaccine or placebo). The sequencing here drew on peripheral blood, taken in a trial of Ad26.COV2.S vaccine versus placebo. V is TRBV7-9 and J is TRBJ1-1; D is uncertain. The receptor was isolated from a person aged 18 to 59 who received the Ad26.COV2.S COVID-19 vaccine or a placebo. The CDR3 DNA reads as TGTGCCAGCAGCTTATATAATTTGGTGGCGAACACTGAAGCTTTCTTT. Translating gives CASSLYNLVANTEAFF. Together with reference TRBV7-9 and TRBJ1-1, the CDR3 gives the full variable domain: DTGVSQNPRHKITKRGQNVTFRCDPISEHNRLYWYRQTLGQGPEFLTYFQNEAQLEKSRLLSDRFSAERPKGSFSTLEIQRTEQGDSAMYLCASSLYNLVANTEAFFGQGTRLTVV.